The source of this T cell receptor (beta chain) is a study of cytomegalovirus exposure and HLA in healthy donors. Deletions cut 6 bases from V and 4 bases from J, with 13 bases between. The germline gives CDR1 MNHEY, CDR2 SVGAGI. CDR3 size: 13 residues. Primers: 60 Vbeta forward and 13 Jbeta reverse. Produced via immunoSEQ multiplex PCR; TCRdb's table is partial and in-frame only. Of 95,000 to 100,000 clones detected, around 74% appear once; the ten largest clones hold about 2.1%. V usage is TRBV6-5 and J usage is TRBJ2-7; TRBD1 might be the D (7 bases). The TCR was taken from a woman aged 40 to 50 in good health and CMV-seronegative. Sequencing was performed on PBMCs. CDR3 DNA sequence: TGTGCCAGCAGACCGCCAGGGGGGTACGAGCAGTACTTC. Translation gives CASRPPGGYEQYF.